The clone carrying this T cell receptor beta chain was seen more than once but under ten times. Its antigen is unidentified. V lost 4 bases, J lost 7 bases, and 10 bases stayed unmatched. CDR1 is SGHVS and CDR2 is FQNEAQ in the germline V gene. CDR3 length: 15 residues. This sample is drawn from a study of blood T cells in healthy people across ages. Study-level results: Donors of long life had a larger count of naive CD4+ cells and greater diversity than aged donors.

Combining a sample-barcoded 5' primer with a J-beta primer mix, a second PCR ran for about 6 to 12 cycles. Template switching added a 12-random-nucleotide identifier to every cDNA molecule. TCRdb independently ran MiXCR on the 5' RACE reads; one entry per CDR3 protein. The sample gives 500,000 to 600,000 distinct CDR3 sequences, about 25% of which show up once; around a sixth is in the top ten. The people who gave samples were healthy Caucasians from Russia, aged about 6 to 100. The receptor was isolated from a woman in her 70s in good health. The sequencing input was blood. The V and J genes are TRBV7-8 and TRBJ2-5; 9 nucleotides line up with TRBD2. The CDR3 sequence: CASSSQRGVRGTQYF. In DNA, the CDR3 is TGTGCCAGCAGCTCCCAGCGGGGGGTTCGAGGGACCCAGTACTTC.